This entry lists 21 T cell receptor beta chains sequenced from one sample in a study of response to subunit inactivated influenza vaccine. TCRdb recomputed calls from the RT-PCR reads with MiXCR, one row per CDR3 protein. The table has a few hundred thousand distinct CDR3 sequences, 14% seen once; the top ten hold around 10%. Source: PBMCs from blood, taken approximately 12 days after vaccination. These receptors came from a man over 45 who received an inactivated influenza vaccine.

At least ten counts were recorded for this clonotype. The chain uses TRBV3-1 and TRBJ2-2, with 11 nucleotides matching TRBD2. Unmatched junction bases numbered 1, after V lost 3 bases and J lost 7 bases. Germline loops: CDR1 LGHDT, CDR2 YNNKEL (reference sequence). CDR3 length: 14 residues. In DNA, the CDR3 is TGTGCCAGCAGCCATAGCGGGAGGGTCGGGGAGCTGTTTTTT. This gives the protein CASSHSGRVGELFF. Based on the CDR3 plus reference TRBV3-1 and TRBJ2-2, the full variable domain is DTAVSQTPKYLVTQMGNDKSIKCEQNLGHDTMYWYKQDSKKFLKIMFSYNNKELIINETVPNRFSPKSPDKAHLNLHINSLELGDSAVYFCASSHSGRVGELFFGEGSRLTVL.

This clonotype was found a few times. V is TRBV7-2 and J is TRBJ2-3; no clear D gene. V was cut by 6 bases and J by 2 bases, with 15 bases left in between. The CDR3 loop spans 15 amino acids. CDR1 and CDR2 (germline): SGHTA, FQGNSA. Here the CDR3 DNA reads TGTGCCAGCAGTAAAGCATGGGTGGACACAGATACGCAGTATTTT. This encodes CASSKAWVDTDTQYF.

This clonotype showed up just a few times. As DNA, the CDR3 is TGTGCCAGCAGCTTAGGGCATCTCCTTGTAGGGGCCGGGGAGACCCAGTACTTC. This gives the protein CASSLGHLLVGAGETQYF. This chain connects TRBV5-6 to TRBJ2-5; D is possibly TRBD1 (5 bases). The CDR3 is 18 amino acids. The V gene lost 2 bases and the J gene lost 5 bases, with 25 bases spanning the gap. Germline loops: CDR1 SGHDT, CDR2 YYEEEE.

This rearrangement joins TRBV5-5 to TRBJ2-7; D possibly corresponds to TRBD2 (6 bases). The V end was cut by 7 bases, the J end by 9 bases, with 17 bases between. Germline CDR1 SGHKS, CDR2 YYEKEE (reference sequence). This CDR3 comprises 12 residues. CDR3 in amino acids: CASQTRDSPQYF. The CDR3 DNA reads TGTGCCAGCCAGACCCGGGACTCACCGCAGTACTTC. The full variable domain, with the rest looked up from reference TRBV5-5 and TRBJ2-7, is DAGVTQSPTHLIKTRGQQVTLRCSPISGHKSVSWYQQVLGQGPQFIFQYYEKEERGRGNFPDRFSARQFPNYSSELNVNALLLGDSALYLCASQTRDSPQYFGPGTRLTVT.

This clonotype was seen at least ten times. This chain joins TRBV7-2 and TRBJ1-2; the match to TRBD1 covers 7 bases. This CDR3 comprises 17 residues. The V segment lost 5 bases and the J segment 8 bases; nucleotides outside the gene matches: 20. Per the germline V gene, CDR1 is SGHTA and CDR2 is FQGNSA. CDR3 DNA: TGTGCCAGCAGCCGAGACAGGGTCTCTGGGGCGGCAGGCGGCTACACCTTC. The encoded protein is CASSRDRVSGAAGGYTF.

This clonotype was observed a few times. The chain recombines TRBV20-1 with TRBJ1-3; TRBD1 agrees at 7 bases. V gave up 6 bases and J gave up 4 bases; unmatched junction bases: 9. The V gene's germline CDR1 is DFQATT and CDR2 SNEGSKA (reference sequence). This CDR3 has 14 amino acids. CDR3 sequence reads: CSAKGAGGGNTIYF. The DNA for the CDR3 is TGCAGTGCGAAGGGGGCCGGGGGCGGAAACACCATATATTTT.

This sequence joins TRBV29-1 and TRBJ2-1; TRBD2 aligns across 8 bases. J gave up 0 bases and V 5 bases, and 9 bases lay outside the gene matches. The CDR3 is 16 residues long. In germline, CDR1 is SQVTM, CDR2 ANQGSEA. The CDR3 bases are TGCAGCGTTAGGGGACCCGGGACTAGCTCCTACAATGAGCAGTTCTTC. This translates into CSVRGPGTSSYNEQFF.

This clonotype occurred once. The V gene is TRBV20-1, the J gene TRBJ2-5; perhaps TRBD2 as D (6 bases). Per the germline V gene, CDR1 is DFQATT and CDR2 is SNEGSKA (reference sequence). The CDR3 runs 14 residues. V gave up 6 bases and J gave up 5 bases, with 19 bases separating them. CDR3 sequence: CSAGEPGGSETQYF. For the CDR3, the DNA is TGCAGTGCGGGCGAACCTGGGGGGAGCGAGACCCAGTACTTC.

This clonotype has ten or more counts. The rearrangement uses TRBV5-1 and TRBJ2-7; the D is unclear. Germline assignment: CDR1 SGHRS and CDR2 YFSETQ. Trimming removed 2 bases from V and 3 bases from J, with 15 bases in between. CDR3 size: 15 residues. CDR3 bases: TGCGCCAGCAGCTTCGGCCGCAGAACCGTCTACGAGCAGTACTTC. Its translation: CASSFGRRTVYEQYF.

This clonotype was found many times. This chain uses TRBV4-2 with TRBJ2-5; 7 bases are a match to TRBD1. CDR1 LGHNA and CDR2 YNFKEQ come from the germline V gene. CDR3 length: 16 amino acids. Unmatched junction bases numbered 11, after V lost 0 bases and J lost 7 bases. The CDR3: CASSQDRATGRTTQYF. The CDR3 DNA sequence: TGTGCCAGCAGCCAAGATAGAGCGACAGGGAGAACGACCCAGTACTTC.

The rearrangement uses TRBV12-3 or TRBV12-4 and TRBJ2-7; 8 bases are a match to TRBD1. Trimming removed 6 bases from V and 1 base from J; junction bases left unmatched: 2. This CDR3 has 13 residues. CDR3 sequence reads: CASRGQESYEQYF. In DNA, the CDR3 is TGTGCCAGCAGGGGACAGGAGTCCTACGAGCAGTACTTC.

This clonotype turned up a few times. The rearrangement links TRBV7-9 to TRBJ2-1, with D hard to call. CDR3 length: 15 amino acids. The V and J ends lost 5 bases and 1 base respectively, with 12 bases between them. The germline gives CDR1 SEHNR, CDR2 FQNEAQ (reference sequence). CDR3 DNA: TGTGCCAGCAGCCCCCGCGGAGAATCCTACAATGAGCAGTTCTTC. It specifies CASSPRGESYNEQFF.

The chain couples TRBV30 to TRBJ1-5, with D hard to call. With 2 bases removed from V and 0 bases from J, the gap between germline ends came to 8 bases. This CDR3 is built from 14 residues. Germline-derived CDR1 and CDR2 are GTSNPN and SVGIG (reference sequence). CDR3 sequence: CAWSPHYSNQPQHF. CDR3 sequence (DNA): TGTGCCTGGAGTCCTCACTATAGCAATCAGCCCCAGCATTTT.

The sample holds a few counts of this clonotype. The chain's CDR3 is CASSDTTDRSYEQYF. The CDR3 nucleotides read TGCGCCAGCAGTGATACCACAGACCGATCCTACGAGCAGTACTTC. This chain uses TRBV10-1 with TRBJ2-7, with D unclear. Germline V CDR1 and CDR2: WNHNN, SYGVQD (reference sequence). The CDR3 has 15 residues. Deletions cut 3 bases from V and 1 base from J, with 13 bases between.

V and J are TRBV20-1 and TRBJ2-5, with a tentative D call TRBD1 (5 bases). CDR1 and CDR2 (germline): DFQATT, SNEGSKA (reference sequence). The CDR3 is 16 amino acids. V dropped 0 bases and J dropped 2 bases, with 16 bases sitting between them. The CDR3 bases are TGCAGTGCTAGAGATGCCGTGGACATATGGCAAGAGACCCAGTACTTC. Its translation: CSARDAVDIWQETQYF.

V gene TRBV28 combines with J gene TRBJ2-3, with a weak D call TRBD2 (6 bases). The CDR3 spans 14 residues. The germline V gene encodes CDR1 MDHEN and CDR2 SYDVKM. V was shortened by 4 bases and J by 5 bases, with 13 bases between the two germline ends. The CDR3 loop is CASSSAGYRDTQYF. CDR3 DNA sequence: TGTGCCAGCAGTTCTGCGGGATATAGAGATACGCAGTATTTT.

This clonotype was seen only a few times. This chain connects TRBV20-1 to TRBJ2-5; D could derive from TRBD1 or TRBD2 (5 bases each). Trimming cost V 3 bases and J 4 bases, with 12 bases left between them. CDR1 and CDR2 from the germline V gene are DFQATT and SNEGSKA (reference sequence). The CDR3 has 13 residues. CDR3 coding DNA: TGCAGTGCTAGGAAGAGGGGCGTAGAGACCCAGTACTTC. Amino acid sequence: CSARKRGVETQYF.

The chain joins TRBV13 to TRBJ2-1, with 10 bases fitting TRBD2. V was clipped by 5 bases and J by 3 bases; unmatched bases: 10. Per germline, CDR1 PRHDT and CDR2 FYEKMQ (reference sequence). The CDR3 is 17 amino acids. CDR3 sequence reads: CASSPSPRTSGYNEQFF. The CDR3 DNA follows: TGTGCCAGCAGCCCCTCCCCAAGGACTAGCGGCTACAATGAGCAGTTCTTC.

This clonotype came up a few times. The chain employs TRBV28 and TRBJ2-1, with 9 nucleotides matching TRBD2. CDR1 is MDHEN, CDR2 SYDVKM, per germline. The CDR3 is made up of 16 amino acids. Germline trimming cut 6 bases from V and 0 bases from J; bases unmatched to any gene: 6. The CDR3 here is CASSVTSGSSYNEQFF. CDR3 bases: TGTGCCAGCAGCGTGACTAGCGGAAGCTCCTACAATGAGCAGTTCTTC.

This clonotype was detected a few times. V is TRBV7-6 and J is TRBJ2-7; 7 bases are a match to TRBD1. The CDR3 loop spans 14 amino acids. Germline assignment: CDR1 SGHVS and CDR2 FNYEAQ. Trimming took 5 bases from V and 5 from J; bases not matched to a gene: 9. CDR3 residues: CASSPNRGTHEQYF. The DNA of the CDR3 is TGTGCCAGCAGCCCAAACAGGGGAACTCACGAGCAGTACTTC.

V gene TRBV4-2 combines with J gene TRBJ1-2; D is unresolved. Germline V gives CDR1 LGHNA, CDR2 YNFKEQ. Trimming shortened V by 0 bases and J by 4 bases, and 3 bases separated the two germline ends. This CDR3 spans 12 amino acids. CDR3 sequence: CASSQDLYGYTF. The CDR3 nucleotides are TGTGCCAGCAGCCAAGACCTCTATGGCTACACCTTC.